This T cell receptor (beta chain) was recovered during a study of blood T cell repertoires in COVID-19. Study-level information: The origin of the acute and convalescent COVID-19 samples was the United States, Italy and Spain.

The V gene's germline CDR1 is MNHEY and CDR2 SMNVEV (reference sequence). The length of the CDR3 is 13 residues. V lost 5 bases, J lost 0 bases, and 5 bases lay in between. Profiled with immunoSEQ multiplex PCR; TCRdb holds only in-frame clones, not every one. The profile covers approximately 210,000 clones, with 70% to 85% appearing a single time and around 3.4% taken by the ten largest. Participant-given clinical history determined each cohort assignment. Among Cohort 3 donors, those recovered had two negative PCRs, clearance, or symptom resolution. This chain uses TRBV27 with TRBJ1-3; perhaps TRBD1 as D (5 bases). The material sequenced was PBMCs or T cells enriched from blood (not recorded which). The receptor's source is an older woman who had recovered from COVID-19. The DNA for the CDR3 is TGTGCCAGCAGTCAGGGCTCTGGAAACACCATATATTTT. Translation: CASSQGSGNTIYF.